This is a list of T cell receptor beta chains from one sample in a study of blood T cells in healthy people across ages. TCRdb re-analysed the 5' RACE reads in MiXCR, keeping a single row per CDR3 protein. The top ten hold over 2.5% of the sample, which has approximately 780,000 distinct CDR3 sequences, 25% to 30% seen once. The same data also contributed to another study, on T cells of mothers and their children.

The material sequenced was blood. These receptors were taken from a boy younger than 18 in good health. The CDR3 runs from the conserved cysteine through the conserved F or W. Fields, in order: J gene, V gene, D gene, clone size, CDR3 protein, CDR3 DNA. The D gene is left open where the match is weak. Clone size, where shown, is once, few, many, or a class for clones that have expanded.

TRBJ2-3 TRBV20-1 TRBD2 - CSARDRRRGDLAQYF TGCAGTGCTAGAGATAGACGGCGGGGGGATCTTGCGCAGTATTTT
TRBJ1-1 TRBV5-1 - - CASSADGRLNTEAFF TGCGCCAGCAGCGCCGACGGGAGGCTGAACACTGAAGCTTTCTTT
TRBJ2-7 TRBV5-5 - few CASSAGDGKETQCF TGTGCCAGCAGCGCCGGGGACGGAAAAGAGACCCAGTGCTTC
TRBJ2-5 TRBV6-6 - - CASNKRGIQETQYF TGTGCCAGCAACAAACGGGGGATCCAAGAGACCCAGTACTTC
TRBJ2-5 TRBV29-1 TRBD2 - CSVDPTSGRETQYF TGCAGCGTTGACCCGACTAGCGGACGAGAGACCCAGTACTTC
TRBJ1-2 TRBV5-1 - - CASSFPNSNYGYTF TGCGCCAGCAGCTTTCCTAACAGTAACTATGGCTACACCTTC
TRBJ1-2 TRBV20-1 TRBD1 - CSARPTSGTGGESNYGYTF TGCAGTGCTAGACCAACTTCCGGGACAGGGGGAGAAAGTAACTATGGCTACACCTTC
TRBJ2-7 TRBV7-2 - - CASSLGAASYEQYF TGTGCCAGCAGCTTAGGTGCCGCTTCCTACGAGCAGTACTTC
TRBJ2-4 TRBV28 - - CASSLSENIQYF TGTGCCAGCAGTTTATCGGAAAACATTCAGTACTTC
TRBJ2-1 TRBV9 TRBD1 - CASSTRTGRNEQFF TGTGCCAGCAGCACTAGGACAGGGCGCAATGAGCAGTTCTTC
TRBJ2-5 TRBV6-6 TRBD2 few CASSGGLGVETQYF TGTGCCAGCAGTGGGGGACTAGGGGTTGAGACCCAGTACTTC
TRBJ2-5 TRBV10-2 - few CASSGVLRGGTQYF TGCGCCAGCAGTGGGGTGTTGCGGGGTGGGACCCAGTACTTC
TRBJ2-5 TRBV6-5 - - CASRDRWLGETQYF TGTGCCAGCAGAGACAGGTGGCTCGGAGAGACCCAGTACTTC
TRBJ2-2 TRBV7-6 TRBD2 - CASSLGGLAVQRGGELFF TGTGCCAGCAGCTTGGGGGGACTAGCGGTGCAACGGGGCGGGGAGCTGTTTTTT
TRBJ1-2 TRBV12-3/TRBV12-4 - few CASSFGVAFAFYTF TGTGCCAGCAGTTTCGGGGTAGCGTTCGCCTTCTACACCTTC
TRBJ1-5 TRBV7-4 - few CASSLATGLIVRFGCSNQPQHF TGTGCCAGCAGCTTAGCGACAGGTCTGATAGTAAGATTCGGTTGTAGCAATCAGCCCCAGCATTTT
TRBJ2-1 TRBV7-9 - many CASSPRGGKYNEQFF TGTGCCAGCAGCCCCAGGGGGGGAAAGTACAATGAGCAGTTCTTC